This TCR beta chain appears in the sequencing data of a study of T cells in Graves' hyperthyroidism and ophthalmopathy. This clonotype was counted many times. The CDR3 regions of TCR beta were amplified from RNA transcripts. The HTBI primer set drove a first-round RT-PCR of the TCR CDR3. TCRdb used MiXCR to reprocess the multiplex PCR reads, holding one entry per CDR3 protein. The sample lists over 150,000 distinct CDR3 sequences; roughly a sixth were seen once. The sequenced material came from blood. This TCR came from a woman between 50 and 59 years old with Graves' hyperthyroidism.

The CDR3 sequence is CASTLPLGAEPYEQYF. Here the CDR3 DNA reads TGTGCCAGCACTTTGCCCTTAGGGGCGGAGCCCTACGAGCAGTACTTC. The chain recombines TRBV12-3 or TRBV12-4 with TRBJ2-7; perhaps TRBD1 as D (5 bases). The CDR3 runs 16 residues. V dropped 7 bases and J dropped 2 bases, with 21 bases sitting between them.